These 8 T cell receptor beta chains were sequenced from one sample in a study of blood T cell repertoires in COVID-19. Only in-frame clones appear in the TCRdb table, and some are missing; sequencing was by immunoSEQ multiplex PCR. The table includes 150,000 or so clones, approximately 80% detected once. The sample consisted of PBMCs or T cells enriched from blood (not recorded which). The receptors were gathered from a man aged 35-49 years who had recovered from COVID-19.

The rearrangement joins TRBV19 to TRBJ1-1; the D gene is possibly TRBD1 (6 bases). The germline V and J ends were trimmed by 5 bases and 5 bases, with 15 bases remaining between them. Per germline, CDR1 LNHDA and CDR2 SQIVND (reference sequence). The CDR3 spans 14 residues. The CDR3 loop is CASSVQGRGTEAFF. CDR3 bases: TGTGCCAGTAGTGTTCAGGGGCGGGGGACTGAAGCTTTCTTT. Looking up the rest from reference TRBV19 and TRBJ1-1 gives the full variable domain: DGGITQSPKYLFRKEGQNVTLSCEQNLNHDAMYWYRQDPGQGLRLIYYSQIVNDFQKGDIAEGYSVSREKKESFPLTVTSAQKNPTAFYLCASSVQGRGTEAFFGQGTRLTVV.

There are a few counts of this clone. The chain links TRBV29-1 to TRBJ1-1; the D gene is possibly TRBD1 (5 bases). V was shortened by 2 bases and J by 4 bases, with 11 bases between the two germline ends. CDR1 and CDR2 from the germline V gene are SQVTM and ANQGSEA. The CDR3 is 13 amino acids. The CDR3 here is CSVERGGGTEAFF. As DNA, the CDR3 is TGCAGCGTTGAAAGGGGCGGGGGCACTGAAGCTTTCTTT.

The chain carries TRBV7-2 and TRBJ2-7, with 8 bases identical to TRBD1. There are 14 residues in the CDR3. After removal of 7 bases from V and 2 bases from J, the junction contained 7 bases not matched to a gene. CDR1 is SGHTA, CDR2 FQGNSA, per germline. CDR3 in DNA: TGTGCCAGCAAGCAGGGGGCCCCCCCCTACGAGCAGTACTTC. Protein product: CASKQGAPPYEQYF.

The rearrangement uses TRBV10-3 and TRBJ2-1; 9 bases are a match to TRBD2. V trimming: 3 bases; J trimming: 6 bases; junction bases outside the gene matches: 9. The CDR3 has 16 residues. In germline, CDR1 is ENHRY, CDR2 SYGVKD. DNA of the CDR3: TGTGCCATCAGTGAAAGGGCGGGGGGGATGTCCAATGAGCAGTTCTTC. Protein sequence: CAISERAGGMSNEQFF.

This clone showed up just a few times. This chain joins TRBV7-3 and TRBJ2-1; 11 bases fit TRBD2. Germline assignment: CDR1 SGHTA and CDR2 FQGTGA. Trimming at V came to 3 bases and at J to 8 bases, leaving 12 bases not matched to a gene. This CDR3 region has 17 residues. For the CDR3, the DNA is TGTGCCAGCAGCTTCCTCCCTAGCGGGGGGCGGAGTGATGAGCAGTTCTTC. It is translated as CASSFLPSGGRSDEQFF.

CDR3 amino acids: CASSAYYGYTF. The CDR3 DNA reads as TGTGCCAGCAGCGCCTACTATGGCTACACCTTC. The rearrangement links TRBV9 to TRBJ1-2; unclear D gene. Per germline, CDR1 SGDLS and CDR2 YYNGEE. This CDR3 comprises 11 residues. The ends were cut back, 3 bases at V and 3 bases at J, with 3 bases in the middle.

The CDR3 bases are TGTGCCAGTAGTACAGGGCGGAGGGGCACTGAAGCTTTCTTT. This encodes CASSTGRRGTEAFF. This rearrangement joins TRBV19 to TRBJ1-1, with D maybe TRBD1 (5 bases). The V gene's germline CDR1 is LNHDA and CDR2 SQIVND (reference sequence). CDR3 length equals 14 residues. The V end lost 4 bases, the J end lost 4 bases, and 13 bases lay between the germline ends. The full variable domain, rest sourced from reference TRBV19 and TRBJ1-1, is DGGITQSPKYLFRKEGQNVTLSCEQNLNHDAMYWYRQDPGQGLRLIYYSQIVNDFQKGDIAEGYSVSREKKESFPLTVTSAQKNPTAFYLCASSTGRRGTEAFFGQGTRLTVV.

This clone is medium-sized by share. The chain uses TRBV4-2 and TRBJ1-2; 10 nucleotides match TRBD1. V was pared by 4 bases and J by 8 bases, with 4 bases of the junction left unmatched. CDR1 and CDR2 from the germline V gene are LGHNA and YNFKEQ. This CDR3 region has 13 residues. CDR3 bases: TGTGCCAGCAGCCGCTGGGACAGGGGAGGCTACACCTTC. This translates into CASSRWDRGGYTF.